This T cell receptor (beta chain) was captured by sequencing in a study of T-cell reconstitution after alpha-beta-depleted transplantation in children. Notes on the study in general: At day 60, the high TCRbeta diversity found in some patients originated from recipient T cells and thymic progenitors that had survived.

For TCRbeta, the library was prepared with unique molecular identifiers. TCRdb ran MiXCR on the PCR reads and lists one entry per CDR3 protein. The sample lists approximately 240,000 distinct CDR3 sequences, 9.5% to 13% seen once, with 28% in the top ten. This clonotype appeared many times. No antigen is known for it. Material: PBMCs, obtained before TCRalphabeta/CD19-depleted stem cell transplant. This TCR was recovered from a child less than two years old with acute myeloid leukemia, due to receive a stem cell transplant.

CDR3 bases: TGTGCCAGCAGCCGGGACGGAGATAATTCACCCCTCCACTTT. Translation gives CASSRDGDNSPLHF. The chain couples TRBV12-3 or TRBV12-4 to TRBJ1-6; D perhaps matches TRBD1 (5 bases). This CDR3 region has 14 residues. Trimming pared 6 bases from V and 5 bases from J, leaving 11 bases between.